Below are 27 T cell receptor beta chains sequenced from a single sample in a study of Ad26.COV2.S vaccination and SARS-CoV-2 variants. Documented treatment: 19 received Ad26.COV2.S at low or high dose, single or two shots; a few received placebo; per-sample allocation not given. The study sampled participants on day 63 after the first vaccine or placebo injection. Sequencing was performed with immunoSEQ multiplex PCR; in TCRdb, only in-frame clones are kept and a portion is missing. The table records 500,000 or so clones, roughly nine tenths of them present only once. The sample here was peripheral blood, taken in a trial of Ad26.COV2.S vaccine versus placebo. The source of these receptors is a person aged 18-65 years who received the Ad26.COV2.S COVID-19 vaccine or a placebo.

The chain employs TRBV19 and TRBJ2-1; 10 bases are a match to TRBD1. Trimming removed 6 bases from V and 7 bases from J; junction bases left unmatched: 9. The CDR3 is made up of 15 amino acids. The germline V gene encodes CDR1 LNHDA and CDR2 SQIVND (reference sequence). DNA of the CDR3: TGTGCCAGTAGCCCCGGGACAGGGGCGGGGAATGAGCAGTTCTTC. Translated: CASSPGTGAGNEQFF.

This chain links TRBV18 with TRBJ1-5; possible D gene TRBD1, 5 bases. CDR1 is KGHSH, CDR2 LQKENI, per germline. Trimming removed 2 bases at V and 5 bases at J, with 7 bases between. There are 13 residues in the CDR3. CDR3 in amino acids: CASSPGGDQPQHF. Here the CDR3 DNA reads TGTGCCAGCTCACCAGGGGGGGATCAGCCCCAGCATTTT.

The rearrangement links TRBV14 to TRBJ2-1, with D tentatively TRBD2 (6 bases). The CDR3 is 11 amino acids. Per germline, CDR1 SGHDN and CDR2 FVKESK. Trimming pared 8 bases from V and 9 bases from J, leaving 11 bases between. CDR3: CASSVGGEQFF. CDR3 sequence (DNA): TGTGCCAGCTCCGTGGGAGGTGAGCAGTTCTTC.

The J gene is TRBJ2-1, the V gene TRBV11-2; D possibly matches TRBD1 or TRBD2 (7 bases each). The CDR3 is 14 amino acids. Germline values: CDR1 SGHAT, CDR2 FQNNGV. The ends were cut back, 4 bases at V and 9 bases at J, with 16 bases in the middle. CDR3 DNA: TGTGCCAGCAGCTACTCAGGGGGGGGAGTTGAGCAGTTCTTC. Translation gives CASSYSGGGVEQFF.

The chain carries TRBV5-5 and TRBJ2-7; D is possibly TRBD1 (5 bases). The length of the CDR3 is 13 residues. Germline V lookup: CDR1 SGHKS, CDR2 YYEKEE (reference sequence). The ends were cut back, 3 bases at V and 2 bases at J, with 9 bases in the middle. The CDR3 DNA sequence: TGTGCCAGCAGCTACGACAGTCCCTACGAGCAGTACTTC. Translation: CASSYDSPYEQYF. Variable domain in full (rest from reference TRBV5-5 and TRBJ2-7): DAGVTQSPTHLIKTRGQQVTLRCSPISGHKSVSWYQQVLGQGPQFIFQYYEKEERGRGNFPDRFSARQFPNYSSELNVNALLLGDSALYLCASSYDSPYEQYFGPGTRLTVT.

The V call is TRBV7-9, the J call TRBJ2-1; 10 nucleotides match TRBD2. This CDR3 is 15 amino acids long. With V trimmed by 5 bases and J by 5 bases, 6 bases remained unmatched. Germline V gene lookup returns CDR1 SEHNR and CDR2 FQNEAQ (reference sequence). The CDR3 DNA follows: TGTGCCAGCAGCGGTTTACTAGCGGGAAACAATGAGCAGTTCTTC. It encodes CASSGLLAGNNEQFF.

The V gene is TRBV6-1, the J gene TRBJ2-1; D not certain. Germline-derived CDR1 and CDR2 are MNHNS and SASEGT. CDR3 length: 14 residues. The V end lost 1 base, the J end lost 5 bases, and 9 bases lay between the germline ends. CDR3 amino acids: CASSEVGGDNEQFF. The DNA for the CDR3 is TGTGCCAGCAGTGAAGTTGGCGGAGACAATGAGCAGTTCTTC.

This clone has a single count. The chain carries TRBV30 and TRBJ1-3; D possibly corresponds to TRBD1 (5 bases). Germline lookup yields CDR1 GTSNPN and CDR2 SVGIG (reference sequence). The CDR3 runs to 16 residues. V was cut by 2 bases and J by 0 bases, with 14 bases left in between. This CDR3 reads CAWSRGGVNSGNTIYF. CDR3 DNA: TGTGCCTGGAGTAGGGGCGGGGTGAACTCTGGAAACACCATATATTTT.

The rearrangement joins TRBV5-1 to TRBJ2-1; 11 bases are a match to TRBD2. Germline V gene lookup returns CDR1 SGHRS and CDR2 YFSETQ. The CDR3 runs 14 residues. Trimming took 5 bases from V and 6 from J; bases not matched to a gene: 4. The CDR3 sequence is CASRLAGEINEQFF. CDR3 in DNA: TGCGCCAGCAGACTAGCGGGAGAGATCAATGAGCAGTTCTTC.

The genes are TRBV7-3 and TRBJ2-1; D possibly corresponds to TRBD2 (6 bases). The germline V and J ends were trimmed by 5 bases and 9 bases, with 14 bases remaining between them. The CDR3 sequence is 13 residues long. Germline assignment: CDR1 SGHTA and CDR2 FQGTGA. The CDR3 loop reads CASSPGVGVEQFF. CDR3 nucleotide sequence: TGTGCCAGCAGCCCGGGGGTGGGAGTTGAGCAGTTCTTC.

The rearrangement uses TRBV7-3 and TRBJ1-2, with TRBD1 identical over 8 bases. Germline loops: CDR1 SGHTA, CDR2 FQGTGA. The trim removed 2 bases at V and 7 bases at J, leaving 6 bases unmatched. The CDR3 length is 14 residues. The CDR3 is CASSLSQGAGGYTF. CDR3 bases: TGTGCCAGCAGCTTATCCCAGGGGGCCGGTGGCTACACCTTC. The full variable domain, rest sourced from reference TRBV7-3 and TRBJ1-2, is GAGVSQTPSNKVTEKGKYVELRCDPISGHTALYWYRQSLGQGPEFLIYFQGTGAADDSGLPNDRFFAVRPEGSVSTLKIQRTERGDSAVYLCASSLSQGAGGYTFGSGTRLTVV.

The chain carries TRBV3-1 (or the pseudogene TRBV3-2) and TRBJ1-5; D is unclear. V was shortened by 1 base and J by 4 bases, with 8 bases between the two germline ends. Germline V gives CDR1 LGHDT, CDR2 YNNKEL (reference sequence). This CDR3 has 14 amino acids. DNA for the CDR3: TGTGCCAGCAGCCAAGGGGTGGGGAATCAGCCCCAGCATTTT. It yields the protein CASSQGVGNQPQHF.

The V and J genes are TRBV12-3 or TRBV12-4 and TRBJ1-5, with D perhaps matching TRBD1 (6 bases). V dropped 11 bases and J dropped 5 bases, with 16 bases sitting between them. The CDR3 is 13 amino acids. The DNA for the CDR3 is TGTGCCTCTAAGGGGGAGTCGGATCAGCCCCAGCATTTT. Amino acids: CASKGESDQPQHF.

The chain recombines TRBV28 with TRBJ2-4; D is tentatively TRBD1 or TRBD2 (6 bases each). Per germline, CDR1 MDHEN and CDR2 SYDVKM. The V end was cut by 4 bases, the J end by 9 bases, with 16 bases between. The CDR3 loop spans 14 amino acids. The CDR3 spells CASSSLTGRLIQYF. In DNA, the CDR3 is TGTGCCAGCAGTTCACTTACAGGGAGGCTCATTCAGTACTTC.

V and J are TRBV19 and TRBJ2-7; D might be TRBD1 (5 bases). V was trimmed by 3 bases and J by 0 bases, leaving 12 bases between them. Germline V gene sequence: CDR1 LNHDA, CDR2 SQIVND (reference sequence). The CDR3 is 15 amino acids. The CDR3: CASSIGAVASYEQYF. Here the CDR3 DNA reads TGTGCCAGTAGTATTGGGGCAGTTGCCTCCTACGAGCAGTACTTC.

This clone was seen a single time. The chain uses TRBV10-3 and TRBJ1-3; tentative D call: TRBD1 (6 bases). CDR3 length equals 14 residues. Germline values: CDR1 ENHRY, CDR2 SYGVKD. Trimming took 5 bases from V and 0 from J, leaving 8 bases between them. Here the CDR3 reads CAISTDSSGNTIYF. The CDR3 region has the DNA TGTGCCATCAGTACGGACAGCTCTGGAAACACCATATATTTT.

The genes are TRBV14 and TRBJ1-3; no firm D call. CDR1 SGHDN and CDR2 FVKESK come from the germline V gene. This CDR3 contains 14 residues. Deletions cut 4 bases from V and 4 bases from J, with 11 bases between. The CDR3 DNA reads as TGTGCCAGCAGCCCGACGACGGTAGGAAACACCATATATTTT. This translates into CASSPTTVGNTIYF.

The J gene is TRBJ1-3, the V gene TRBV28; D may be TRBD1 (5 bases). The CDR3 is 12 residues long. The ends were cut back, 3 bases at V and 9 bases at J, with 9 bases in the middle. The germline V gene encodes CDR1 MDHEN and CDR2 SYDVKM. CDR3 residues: CASSFSGSTIYF. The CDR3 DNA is TGTGCCAGCAGTTTCTCAGGGAGCACCATATATTTT. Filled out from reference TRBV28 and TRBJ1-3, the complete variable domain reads DVKVTQSSRYLVKRTGEKVFLECVQDMDHENMFWYRQDPGLGLRLIYFSYDVKMKEKGDIPEGYSVSREKKERFSLILESASTNQTSMYLCASSFSGSTIYFGEGSWLTVV.

For the CDR3, the DNA is TGCGCCAGCAGGGGGGCCGCCAAGGGCGAGCAGTACTTC. This gives the protein CASRGAAKGEQYF. The rearrangement links TRBV5-1 to TRBJ2-7, with D perhaps matching TRBD1 (6 bases). With 5 bases removed from V and 6 bases from J, the gap between germline ends came to 15 bases. The CDR3 has 13 residues. Per the germline V gene, CDR1 is SGHRS and CDR2 is YFSETQ.

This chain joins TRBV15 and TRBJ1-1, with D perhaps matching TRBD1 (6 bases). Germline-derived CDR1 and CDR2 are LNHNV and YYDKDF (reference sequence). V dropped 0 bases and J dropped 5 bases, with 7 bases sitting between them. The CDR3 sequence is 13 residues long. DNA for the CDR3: TGTGCCACCAGCAGAGATAGGGGGACTGAAGCTTTCTTT. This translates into CATSRDRGTEAFF.

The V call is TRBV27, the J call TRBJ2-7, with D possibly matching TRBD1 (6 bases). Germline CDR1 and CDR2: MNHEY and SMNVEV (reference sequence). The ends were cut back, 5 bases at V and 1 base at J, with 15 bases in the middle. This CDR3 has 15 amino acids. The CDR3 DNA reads TGTGCCAGCAGTCGCAGGGGCGGTGCGTCCTACGAGCAGTACTTC. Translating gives CASSRRGGASYEQYF.

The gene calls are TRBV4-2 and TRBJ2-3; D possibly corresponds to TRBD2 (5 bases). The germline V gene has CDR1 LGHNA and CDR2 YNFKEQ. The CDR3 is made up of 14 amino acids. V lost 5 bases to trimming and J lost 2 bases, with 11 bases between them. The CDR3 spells CASSSGINTDTQYF. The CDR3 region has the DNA TGTGCCAGCAGCAGCGGAATAAACACAGATACGCAGTATTTT.

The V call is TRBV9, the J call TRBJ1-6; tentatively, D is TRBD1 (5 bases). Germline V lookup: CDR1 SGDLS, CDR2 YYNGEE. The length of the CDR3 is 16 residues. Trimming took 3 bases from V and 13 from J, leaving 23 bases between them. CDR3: CASSAAPGPSGFPLHF. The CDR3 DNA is TGTGCCAGCAGCGCGGCGCCGGGACCCTCTGGATTTCCCCTCCACTTT.

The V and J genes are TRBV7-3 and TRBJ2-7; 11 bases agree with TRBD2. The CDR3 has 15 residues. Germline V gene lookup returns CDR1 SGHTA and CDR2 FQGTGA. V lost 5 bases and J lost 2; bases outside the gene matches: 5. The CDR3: CASSPVAGGTYEQYF. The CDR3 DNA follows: TGTGCCAGCAGCCCCGTAGCGGGAGGGACCTACGAGCAGTACTTC.

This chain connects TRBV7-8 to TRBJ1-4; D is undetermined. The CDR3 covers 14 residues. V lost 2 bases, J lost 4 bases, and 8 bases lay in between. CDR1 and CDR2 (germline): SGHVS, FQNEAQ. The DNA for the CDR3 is TGTGCCAGCAGCTTATCGGCCTTTAATGAAAAACTGTTTTTT. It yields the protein CASSLSAFNEKLFF.

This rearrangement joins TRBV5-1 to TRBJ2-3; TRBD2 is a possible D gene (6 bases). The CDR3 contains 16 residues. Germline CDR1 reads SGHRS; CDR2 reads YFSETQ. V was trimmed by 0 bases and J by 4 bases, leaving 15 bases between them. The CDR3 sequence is CASSLGLGTGADTQYF. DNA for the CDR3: TGCGCCAGCAGCTTGGGTCTAGGGACTGGGGCAGATACGCAGTATTTT.

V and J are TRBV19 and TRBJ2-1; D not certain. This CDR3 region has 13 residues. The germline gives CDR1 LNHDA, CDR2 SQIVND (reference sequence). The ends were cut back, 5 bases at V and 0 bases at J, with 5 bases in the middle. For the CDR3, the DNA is TGTGCCAGTAGTCTCGGCTCCTACAATGAGCAGTTCTTC. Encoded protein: CASSLGSYNEQFF.